The 17 T cell receptor beta chains in this list originate from one sample, sequenced in a study of blood T cell repertoires in COVID-19. TCRdb keeps only in-frame clones here, not all; method: immunoSEQ multiplex PCR. The repertoire holds some 300,000 clones, with more than 85% as singletons. Sequencing was carried out using PBMCs or T cells enriched from blood (not recorded which). The origin of the receptors is a woman aged 30 to 39 who had been exposed to COVID-19.

CDR3 sequence (DNA): TGTGCCACCAGTGACCCTTTCTATGGCTACACCTTC. Translated: CATSDPFYGYTF. The chain joins TRBV24-1 to TRBJ1-2; D gene uncertain. The V end lost 4 bases, the J end lost 4 bases, and 6 bases lay between the germline ends. The CDR3 has 12 amino acids. Germline values: CDR1 KGHDR, CDR2 SFDVKD.

V is TRBV6-4 and J is TRBJ2-3; 9 bases agree with TRBD2. V shed 4 bases, J shed 0 bases, and the junction held 2 bases outside the gene matches. Germline-derived CDR1 and CDR2 are MRHNA and SNTAGT. The CDR3 runs to 15 residues. The CDR3 here is CASSVSGGSTDTQYF. The CDR3 bases are TGTGCCAGCAGTGTGAGCGGGGGGAGCACAGATACGCAGTATTTT.

This chain links TRBV5-1 with TRBJ1-4; 9 positions agree with TRBD1. The CDR3 is 14 amino acids. Germline V gives CDR1 SGHRS, CDR2 YFSETQ. The trim removed 5 bases at V and 8 bases at J, leaving 7 bases unmatched. DNA of the CDR3: TGCGCCAGCAGACCCGGGACAGGGTACGAAAAACTGTTTTTT. Protein: CASRPGTGYEKLFF.

The V and J genes are TRBV11-2 and TRBJ1-1, with unresolved D. In germline, CDR1 is SGHAT, CDR2 FQNNGV. Trimming shortened V by 4 bases and J by 4 bases, and 16 bases separated the two germline ends. The CDR3 runs 15 residues. The CDR3 DNA reads as TGTGCCAGCAGCTCCCCCCATGATAGAGGCACTGAAGCTTTCTTT. Its protein product is CASSSPHDRGTEAFF.

The CDR3 DNA follows: TGCGCCAGCAGCTTTGGCGGAGATACGCAGTATTTT. This codes for CASSFGGDTQYF. The rearrangement uses TRBV5-1 and TRBJ2-3; D is unresolved. Germline assignment: CDR1 SGHRS and CDR2 YFSETQ. CDR3 length: 12 amino acids. Trimming stripped 2 bases from V and 5 bases from J, with 6 bases between.

In this sample, this clone turned up a few times. The chain recombines TRBV6-4 with TRBJ1-5, with a possible D match to TRBD1 (5 bases). V lost 0 bases to trimming and J lost 5 bases, with 14 bases between them. From germline, CDR1 is MRHNA and CDR2 SNTAGT. The CDR3 sequence is 16 residues long. This CDR3 is CASSDSKGRGYQPQHF. The CDR3 DNA is TGTGCCAGCAGTGACTCGAAGGGAAGGGGATATCAGCCCCAGCATTTT.

A word on this clone: Other DNA sequences in the same sample also yield this CDR3. V usage is TRBV5-4 and J usage is TRBJ1-4, with D possibly matching TRBD1 (5 bases). This CDR3 comprises 15 residues. Germline CDR1 reads SGHNT; CDR2 reads YYREEE (reference sequence). Trimming left V 0 bases short and J 7 bases short, with 13 bases between. The CDR3: CASSLGGTGGEKLFF. CDR3 bases: TGTGCCAGCAGCTTGGGTGGGACGGGGGGTGAAAAACTGTTTTTT.

This chain joins TRBV10-3 and TRBJ2-5, with 8 bases fitting TRBD1. The CDR3 has 12 residues. Germline CDR1 is ENHRY and CDR2 is SYGVKD. V lost 10 bases to trimming and J lost 2 bases; unmatched junction nucleotides: 3. The chain's CDR3 is CATGTGQETQYF. In nucleotides, the CDR3 is TGTGCCACGGGGACAGGACAAGAGACCCAGTACTTC.

This clone showed up just once. This chain joins TRBV12-1 and TRBJ1-1. TRBV12-1 is marked as a pseudogene. This CDR3 spans 14 amino acids. The CDR3 here is CASSMSRVNTEAFF. CDR3 nucleotide sequence: TGTGCCAGCAGTATGTCCCGGGTGAACACTGAAGCTTTCTTT.

The chain is built from TRBV11-2 and TRBJ2-4; 7 bases match TRBD2. The V gene's germline CDR1 is SGHAT and CDR2 FQNNGV. V shed 1 base, J shed 0 bases, and the junction held 6 bases outside the gene matches. There are 17 residues in the CDR3. The CDR3 DNA sequence: TGTGCCAGCAGCTTAGTCGGCGGGGGTTTAGCCAAAAACATTCAGTACTTC. Translating gives CASSLVGGGLAKNIQYF.

This CDR3 reads CAISGADNQPQHF. As DNA, the CDR3 is TGTGCCATCAGTGGGGCAGACAATCAGCCCCAGCATTTT. The rearrangement joins TRBV10-3 to TRBJ1-5; no definite D call. The CDR3 runs 13 residues. Germline values: CDR1 ENHRY, CDR2 SYGVKD. V lost 4 bases and J lost 3, with 7 bases in between.

This clone appeared once. V and J are TRBV9 and TRBJ2-2; 8 nucleotides agree with TRBD2. V lost 3 bases and J lost 3; bases outside the gene matches: 4. CDR3 length: 15 residues. The germline CDR1 and CDR2 sequences are SGDLS and YYNGEE. CDR3 sequence: CASSGRGGHTGELFF. DNA of the CDR3: TGTGCCAGCAGCGGACGGGGGGGCCACACCGGGGAGCTGTTTTTT.

The chain links TRBV7-3 to TRBJ2-3; possible D gene TRBD2, 6 bases. The V and J ends lost 5 bases and 1 base respectively, with 25 bases between them. This CDR3 has 19 amino acids. The V gene's germline CDR1 is SGHTA and CDR2 FQGTGA. The CDR3 spells CASSLLPGLNILGTDTQYF. The CDR3 nucleotides read TGTGCCAGCAGCCTCCTACCGGGACTGAACATCCTAGGCACAGATACGCAGTATTTT. Variable domain in full (rest from reference TRBV7-3 and TRBJ2-3): GAGVSQTPSNKVTEKGKYVELRCDPISGHTALYWYRQSLGQGPEFLIYFQGTGAADDSGLPNDRFFAVRPEGSVSTLKIQRTERGDSAVYLCASSLLPGLNILGTDTQYFGPGTRLTVL.

The V gene is TRBV6-5, the J gene TRBJ1-6, with a tentative D call TRBD1 (5 bases). The CDR3 spans 14 residues. Trimming took 10 bases from V and 2 from J, leaving 12 bases between them. Germline values: CDR1 MNHEY, CDR2 SVGAGI. CDR3 protein: CATFGGAYNSPLHF. CDR3 bases: TGTGCCACGTTCGGGGGGGCCTATAATTCACCCCTCCACTTT.

The chain carries TRBV3-1 (or the pseudogene TRBV3-2) and TRBJ1-1, with 8 bases lining up with TRBD1. This CDR3 is 16 amino acids long. Looked up from germline, CDR1 is LGHDT and CDR2 is YNNKEL (reference sequence). The V and J ends lost 1 base and 6 bases, in that order; junction bases with no gene match: 10. The CDR3 nucleotides are TGTGCCAGCAGCCAAGGGGCGAGACAGGGGAGATCTGAAGCTTTCTTT. Its protein product is CASSQGARQGRSEAFF.

The chain employs TRBV3-1 (or the pseudogene TRBV3-2) and TRBJ2-3; possibly TRBD2 for D (6 bases). V shed 3 bases and J shed 4 bases, with 14 bases lying between them. The germline CDR1 and CDR2 sequences are LGHDT and YNNKEL (reference sequence). This CDR3 spans 15 amino acids. The DNA of the CDR3 is TGTGCCAGCAGCCACGCTAGCGCTTCCCCAGATACGCAGTATTTT. As protein: CASSHASASPDTQYF.

This clone appeared once. V gene TRBV7-9 combines with J gene TRBJ1-3; D call uncertain. With 7 bases removed from V and 0 bases from J, the gap between germline ends came to 10 bases. This CDR3 has 14 residues. Germline V gene data show CDR1 as SEHNR and CDR2 as FQNEAQ (reference sequence). The CDR3 nucleotides are TGTGCCAGCAATACCGGCGGCTCTGGAAACACCATATATTTT. The encoded protein is CASNTGGSGNTIYF. Looking up the rest from reference TRBV7-9 and TRBJ1-3 gives the full variable domain: DTGVSQNPRHKITKRGQNVTFRCDPISEHNRLYWYRQTLGQGPEFLTYFQNEAQLEKSRLLSDRFSAERPKGSFSTLEIQRTEQGDSAMYLCASNTGGSGNTIYFGEGSWLTVV.